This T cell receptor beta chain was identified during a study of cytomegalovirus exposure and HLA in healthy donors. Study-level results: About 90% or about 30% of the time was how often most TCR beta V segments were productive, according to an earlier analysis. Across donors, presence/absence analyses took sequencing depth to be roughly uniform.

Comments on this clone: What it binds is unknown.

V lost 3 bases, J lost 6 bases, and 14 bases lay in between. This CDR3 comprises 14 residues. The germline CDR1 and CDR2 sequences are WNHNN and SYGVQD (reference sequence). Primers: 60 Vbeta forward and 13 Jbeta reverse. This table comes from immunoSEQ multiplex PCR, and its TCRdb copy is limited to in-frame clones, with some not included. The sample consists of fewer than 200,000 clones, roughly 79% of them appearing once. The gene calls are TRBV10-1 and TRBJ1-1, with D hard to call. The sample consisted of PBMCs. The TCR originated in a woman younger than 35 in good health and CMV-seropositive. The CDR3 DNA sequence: TGCGCCAGCAGTGAAAGGAGGTCCAAGGCTGAAGCTTTCTTT. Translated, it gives CASSERRSKAEAFF.